This T cell receptor (beta chain) comes out of a study of blood T cells in healthy people across ages. The CDR3 is made up of 17 amino acids. Per germline, CDR1 LGHDT and CDR2 YNNKEL (reference sequence). The ends were cut back, 4 bases at V and 0 bases at J, with 16 bases in the middle. Primers used in a second PCR of roughly 7 to 12 cycles were a sample-barcoded 5' primer and a J-beta primer mix. TCRdb re-analysed the 5' RACE reads in MiXCR, keeping a single row per CDR3 protein. The table includes about 720,000 distinct CDR3 sequences, 22% detected once. The sequence came from a man between 65 and 79 years old in good health. Sequences were obtained from blood. This sequence joins TRBV3-1 and TRBJ1-3, with no clear D. CDR3 DNA: TGTGCCAGCAGCCCATATGGGCAGGACTCCTCTGGAAACACCATATATTTT. Residues: CASSPYGQDSSGNTIYF.